This TCR beta chain was found in a study of breast tumors, draining lymph nodes, adjacent tissues. Notes on the study in general: The lymph node origin of tumor T cells was framed as consistent with a hypothesis, not demonstrated. Most tumor T cells seemingly derive from lymph node, then expand in tumor.

This clonotype was found many times. Its cognate antigen is unknown. J was trimmed by 8 bases and V by 3 bases; bases with no gene match: 6. The CDR3 has 14 amino acids. The V gene's germline CDR1 is MGHRA and CDR2 YSYEKL. From the multiplex PCR reads, TCRdb called clonotypes with MiXCR, one entry per CDR3 protein. The sample includes 200,000 to 250,000 distinct CDR3 sequences, under 35% of them seen just once. Axillary draining lymph nodes of breast cancer patients supplied the node samples. This sequence was found in a female donor with breast cancer. Some clones in this sample may be carry-over from other donors' samples. V gene TRBV4-1 combines with J gene TRBJ1-4, with 7 positions matching TRBD1. Sample: axillary lymph node tissue. DNA of the CDR3: TGCGCCAGCAGCCATCGACAGGGTGGCGAAAAACTGTTTTTT. Amino acids: CASSHRQGGEKLFF.